Described below is a single TCR beta chain sequence and its context. The antigen remains undetermined. The sample is drawn from a study of T cell responses to AZD1222 COVID-19 vaccine. Trimming took off 3 bases at V and 4 bases at J, with 15 bases between the two ends. CDR3 length: 15 residues. Germline CDR1 MGHDK, CDR2 SYGVNS. Findings and limits, study-wide: Seropositive AZD1222 recipients at baseline numbered only five or six.

Data came from immunoSEQ multiplex PCR; TCRdb stores just in-frame clones and leaves some out. The repertoire consists of 120,000 to 150,000 clones, with around nine tenths occurring once and the leading ten covering 3% to 3.5%. This clonotype was sampled from an adult who received the AZD1222 COVID-19 vaccine. The material was peripheral blood, obtained 28 days after the second AZD1222 dose. V and J are TRBV25-1 and TRBJ1-2; no firm D call. CDR3 in amino acids: CASSDPTEPSYGYTF. CDR3 DNA: TGTGCCAGCAGTGATCCGACCGAACCTAGCTATGGCTACACCTTC.